Sequencing of this T cell receptor (beta chain) was carried out in a study of post-analysis software for immune sequencing data (dated by TCRdb to about 2015). Notes on the research overall: Relapsing-remitting, secondary progressive and progressive-relapsing multiple sclerosis were recorded as disease courses, and subtype annotation was lacking for some patients. The multiple sclerosis patient repertoires were compared with 10 to 12 previously published healthy control repertoires from donors aged about 6 to 28 years. A subset of samples was prepared in parallel using single-end sample barcoding, then pooled and co-amplified after Illumina adapter ligation. Here is what the overall study found, with its caveats: The control group was slightly older than the multiple sclerosis patient group. Significantly higher frequencies in patients than in controls were found for roughly five TRBV segments, including TRBV5-6, TRBV5-1 and TRBV20-1. Normalized Chao1 diversity was significantly lower in multiple sclerosis patients than controls, suggesting substantial peripheral T-cell clonal expansion. Direct clustering with F measure revealed strong co-clustering of samples prepared in the same batch, which led to a batch-effect correction.

To demonstrate the VDJtools post-analysis software, TCR beta repertoires were profiled from the peripheral blood of about 13 young patients with multiple sclerosis. The multiple sclerosis patients were children and adolescents between roughly 6 and 16 years of age. Library preparation employed PCR. Data came from an Illumina HiSeq 2500. Unique molecular identifiers were incorporated into TCR beta cDNA libraries to reduce PCR and sequencing biases. Every 1 to 10 million input T cells yielded about 500,000 cDNA molecules, meaning each molecule approximated one T cell. The patient libraries were prepared and sequenced using the same protocol as the earlier healthy control dataset. Within a given batch, samples were prepared together, multiplexed and sequenced on the same HiSeq lane. The paper's data handling went like this. MIGEC was used to process the raw barcoded reads, and molecular identifier groups with only a single read were discarded before consensus assembly and CDR3 extraction. VDJtools was used for post-analysis of the clonotype tables, with diversity normalized by down-sampling every dataset to the smallest sample size. To correct batch-related cross-sample contamination, repertoire overlap clustering matched CDR3 amino acid sequences but not nucleotide sequences. The public reads were run again by TCRdb, first through fastp at Q25 and then through MiXCR, and only productive beta chains were kept. Each record represents a unique CDR3 protein, reported with the most common genes and DNA among its rows. V and J calls and clone size were set by TCRdb, not the authors. The table for this sample lists around 400,000 distinct CDR3 sequences; approximately 39% of them were counted only once. The ten largest clones represent approximately 7.1% of the sample.

The CDR3 sequence holds 12 residues, the cysteine and phenylalanine included. Kept here is only the CDR3 DNA, which spans 36 bases and is read in frame from base 1. According to the germline V gene, CDR1 reads SQVTM and CDR2 reads ANQGSEA. V is pared back by 5 bases and J by 2 bases, with 9 bases lying between the germline termini. This clonotype was counted only a few times. No cognate antigen has been identified for it. No base quality values were provided; no much bigger clone lies one nucleotide off. This receptor was taken from a girl aged 2-10 years with multiple sclerosis. The chain joins TRBV29-1 to TRBJ2-5; the D gene is not confidently resolved. Sample: blood. The CDR3 region: CSVTAPQETQYF. The nucleotides read TGCAGCGTTACGGCCCCACAAGAGACCCAGTACTTC.